Below, one T cell receptor (beta chain) is given with its context. Constant-segment-primed 5'RACE gave TCR alpha and TCR beta cDNA libraries with sample barcodes and UMIs. TCRdb reprocessed the 5' RACE reads with MiXCR, giving one entry per CDR3 protein. Seen here are almost 550,000 distinct CDR3 sequences, roughly 22% observed once, and the top ten hold under 15%. The data derive from a study of T-cell memory formation after mild COVID-19. Sample: PBMCs or a T cell subset sorted from them (not recorded which). This clonotype originated in an adult woman who had mild COVID-19 (a few samples of this study predate the infection). Cell type and time point are not known.

CDR3 coding DNA: TGTGCCTGGAGTGTGGGGGGAGCGGGAGATACGCAGTATTTT. This encodes CAWSVGGAGDTQYF. The chain links TRBV30 to TRBJ2-3; possible D gene TRBD2, 6 bases. The ends were cut back, 0 bases at V and 5 bases at J, with 12 bases in the middle. Germline assignment: CDR1 GTSNPN and CDR2 SVGIG (reference sequence). The CDR3 extends over 14 amino acids.